The 4 T cell receptor beta chains given below trace back to one sample, sequenced in a study of blood T cell repertoires in COVID-19. Profiled with immunoSEQ multiplex PCR; TCRdb holds only in-frame clones, not every one. The table shows roughly 80,000 clones, with 88% occurring only once. Material for sequencing was peripheral blood. Receptor source: a human donor in a cohort sampled during active COVID-19.

The chain couples TRBV27 to TRBJ2-3; D remains unclear. V gave up 2 bases and J gave up 0 bases, with 9 bases separating them. Germline V lookup: CDR1 MNHEY, CDR2 SMNVEV (reference sequence). This CDR3 has 15 amino acids. CDR3 DNA: TGTGCCAGCAGTTTAAGTATACAAAGCACAGATACGCAGTATTTT. Translating gives CASSLSIQSTDTQYF.

This clone appeared once. The chain combines TRBV28 with TRBJ1-4, with D uncertain. Germline assignment: CDR1 MDHEN and CDR2 SYDVKM. This CDR3 is 14 amino acids long. Deletions cut 6 bases from V and 2 bases from J, with 10 bases between. The CDR3 region has the DNA TGTGCCAGCAGACGGACGGGGACTAATGAAAAACTGTTTTTT. This sequence encodes CASRRTGTNEKLFF.

V is TRBV9 and J is TRBJ1-1; D may be TRBD1 (5 bases). The CDR3 runs 15 residues. CDR1 and CDR2 (germline): SGDLS, YYNGEE. Deletions cut 4 bases from V and 5 bases from J, with 18 bases between. CDR3 sequence (DNA): TGTGCCAGCAGCTCCCCCCTGGGGGAGGGAACTGAAGCTTTCTTT. It translates to CASSSPLGEGTEAFF. Based on the CDR3 plus reference TRBV9 and TRBJ1-1, the full variable domain is DSGVTQTPKHLITATGQRVTLRCSPRSGDLSVYWYQQSLDQGLQFLIQYYNGEERAKGNILERFSAQQFPDLHSELNLSSLELGDSALYFCASSSPLGEGTEAFFGQGTRLTVV.

The chain uses TRBV9 and TRBJ2-3, with 8 positions matching TRBD2. Germline trimming cut 3 bases from V and 2 bases from J; bases unmatched to any gene: 5. This CDR3 is 15 amino acids long. In germline, CDR1 is SGDLS, CDR2 YYNGEE. CDR3 DNA: TGTGCCAGCAGCGCCTCGACTAGCGACACAGATACGCAGTATTTT. Translation: CASSASTSDTDTQYF.